The text below deals with one T cell receptor beta chain. Its antigen is currently unknown. This CDR3 spans 16 amino acids. Trimming cost V 2 bases and J 4 bases; bases outside gene matches: 3. Germline CDR1 reads MRHNA; CDR2 reads SNTAGT. TCR beta CDR3 was sequenced at survey depth on immunoSEQ. The data were produced by immunoSEQ multiplex PCR, yet TCRdb's version contains in-frame clones alone and is incomplete. Of approximately 5,000 clones listed, around three fifths are singletons. This entry is derived from a study of CD8 T cell repertoires and HIV-1 epitope variants. Study summary: Each of Twenty-five Gag and Nef epitope peptides stimulated a separate culture. Epitopes were three Gag families plus Nef HW9 and YT9.

Material for sequencing was cultured CD8+ T cells derived from PBMCs. The chain is built from TRBV6-4 and TRBJ2-3; TRBD2 matches at 13 bases. The TCR originated in a male donor with HIV. Here the CDR3 reads CASSDATSGGSDTQYF. The CDR3 DNA follows: TGTGCCAGCAGTGACGCGACTAGCGGGGGGTCAGATACGCAGTATTTT.